This T cell receptor (beta chain) was obtained from a study of cytomegalovirus exposure and HLA in healthy donors. The CDR3 has 12 residues. Trimming removed 4 bases from V and 14 bases from J, with 17 bases in between. Germline CDR1 MDHEN, CDR2 SYDVKM. The study's findings and limits: Among TCR beta chains, those listed as cytomegalovirus-associated numbered fewer than 200. In a later analysis, TCR beta V- and J-gene trimming was associated with a missense DCLRE1C variant.

PCR was performed using 60 Vbeta and 13 Jbeta primers. The assay was immunoSEQ multiplex PCR, and TCRdb's table has in-frame clones only and misses some. The sample contains more than 140,000 clones, under 70% of which appear only once. Details on this clone: Its antigen is undetermined.

The chain uses TRBV28 and TRBJ1-2; tentatively, D is TRBD1 (6 bases). This TCR was recovered from a woman aged 30 to 39 in good health and CMV-seropositive. The specimen was PBMCs. The CDR3 protein is CASSSGVYKKTF. CDR3 nucleotides: TGTGCCAGCAGTTCAGGGGTATACAAGAAAACCTTC.